This T cell receptor beta chain was identified in a study of Graves' ophthalmopathy and Graves' hyperthyroidism. Overall study findings and caveats: In predicting ophthalmopathy progression, the model reached over 70% sensitivity and 72% to 80% specificity.

Concerning this clonotype itself: The antigen remains undetermined. One end of the junction fails to match germline, which may point to a read error.

In germline, CDR1 is SQVTM, CDR2 ANQGSEA. CDR3 length equals 16 residues. Moderate-to-severe activity, CAS ≥3, NOSPECS ≥4 and a duration under 3 months were seen in donors with ophthalmopathy. Thyroid ultrasound, orbital computed tomography, TRAb, serum thyroxine and clinical symptoms formed the basis of diagnosis. Sampling 10 ml of fresh peripheral blood provided the PBMCs. Using RNA transcripts, the TCR beta CDR3 regions were amplified. In the first round, RT-PCR was carried out with HTBI primers, and a multiplex PCR formed the second round. TCRdb fed the multiplex PCR reads into MiXCR, producing one record per CDR3 protein. The table includes almost 750,000 distinct CDR3 sequences, roughly two fifths detected once.

V usage is TRBV29-1 and J usage is TRBJ1-5; a possible D gene is TRBD1 (5 bases). This clonotype was sampled from an adult man with Graves' ophthalmopathy. The sample comprised peripheral blood. The CDR3 is CAWSVSGGYGNQPQHF. In DNA, the CDR3 is TGTGCCTGGAGTGTTTCCGGGGGTTATGGCAATCAGCCCCAGCATTTT.